This T cell receptor (beta chain) was recorded in a study of blood T cell repertoires in COVID-19. At the level of the study: Acute and convalescent COVID-19 specimens originated in the United States, Italy and Spain. In each case, the material was cDNA or gDNA derived from T cells, B-cell-depleted T cells, or PBMCs.

In the authors' methods: Counts of nucleated cells, estimated from reference gene primer amplification, were obtained. The protocol was immunoSEQ multiplex PCR, while the TCRdb copy is restricted to in-frame clones and leaves out a portion. V, J and clone size derive from that table, while D and trimming were established from the DNA sequence. In the table there are approximately 360,000 clones, 85% to 90% of which are singletons. V dropped 8 bases and J dropped 6 bases, with 17 bases sitting between them. CDR3 size: 14 residues. CDR1 and CDR2 (germline): MDHEN, SYDVKM. This receptor was identified in a man between 18 and 29 years old with active or convalescent COVID-19. The chain carries TRBV28 and TRBJ1-5; D is uncertain. Input material: peripheral blood. This chain's CDR3 is CASHSAEGPQPQHF. The DNA for the CDR3 is TGTGCCAGCCATTCTGCGGAAGGTCCTCAGCCCCAGCATTTT.